This T cell receptor (beta chain) was identified during a study of CD8 T cells in ankylosing spondylitis. In germline, CDR1 is SQVTM, CDR2 ANQGSEA. This CDR3 is 13 amino acids long. V shed 7 bases and J 7 bases; nucleotides not matched to a gene: 8. From the 5' RACE reads, TCRdb called clonotypes with MiXCR, one entry per CDR3 protein. Of approximately 350,000 distinct CDR3 sequences in the sample, roughly 20% were seen once. This clonotype originated in a male donor with ankylosing spondylitis or in good health (not recorded which). Sequences were obtained from blood, either unsorted or a sorted T cell fraction (not recorded which). The chain recombines TRBV29-1 with TRBJ2-2; 8 nucleotides align to TRBD1. CDR3 in DNA: TGCAGCGGACAGGGGCCCGGGCTCGGGGAGCTGTTTTTT. Protein: CSGQGPGLGELFF.